This T cell receptor (beta chain) was observed in a study of blood T cell repertoires in COVID-19. About the research overall: Samples taken during acute and convalescent COVID-19 were collected in the United States, Italy and Spain.

V was pared by 8 bases and J by 1 base, with 11 bases between. The germline gives CDR1 LNHDA, CDR2 SQIVND (reference sequence). This CDR3 has 13 amino acids. Seattle patients were enrolled during active infection and followed longitudinally. Method: immunoSEQ multiplex PCR; TCRdb's copy keeps in-frame clones and lacks some. The sample has fewer than 300,000 clones, about 89% seen once. Sequenced input: peripheral blood. The receptor was derived from a woman aged 30 to 39 with COVID-19, enrolled during active disease. V gene TRBV19 combines with J gene TRBJ1-1; D perhaps matches TRBD1 (6 bases). CDR3 bases: TGTGCCAGTGAGGGGGTTGAGAACACTGAAGCTTTCTTT. Translated, it gives CASEGVENTEAFF.